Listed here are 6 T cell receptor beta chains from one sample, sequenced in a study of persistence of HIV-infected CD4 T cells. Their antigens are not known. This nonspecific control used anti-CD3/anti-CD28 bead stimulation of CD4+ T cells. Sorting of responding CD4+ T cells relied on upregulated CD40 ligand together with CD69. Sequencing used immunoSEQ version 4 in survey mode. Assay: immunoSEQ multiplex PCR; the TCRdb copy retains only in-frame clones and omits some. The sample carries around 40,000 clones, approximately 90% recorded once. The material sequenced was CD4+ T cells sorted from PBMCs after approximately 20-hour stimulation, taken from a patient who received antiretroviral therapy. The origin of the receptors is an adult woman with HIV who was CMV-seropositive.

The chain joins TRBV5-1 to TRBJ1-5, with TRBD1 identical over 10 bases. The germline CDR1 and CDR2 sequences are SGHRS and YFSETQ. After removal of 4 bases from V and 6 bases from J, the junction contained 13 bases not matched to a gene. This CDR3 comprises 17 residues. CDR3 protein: CASSPSPGTGVGQPQHF. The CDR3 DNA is TGCGCCAGCAGCCCTAGTCCCGGGACAGGGGTGGGTCAGCCCCAGCATTTT.

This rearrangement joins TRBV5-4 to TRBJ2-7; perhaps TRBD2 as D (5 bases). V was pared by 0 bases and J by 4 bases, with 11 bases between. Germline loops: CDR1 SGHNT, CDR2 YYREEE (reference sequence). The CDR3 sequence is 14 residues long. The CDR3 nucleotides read TGTGCCAGCAGCTTGGACGCGGGCTATTACGAGCAGTACGTC. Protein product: CASSLDAGYYEQYV.

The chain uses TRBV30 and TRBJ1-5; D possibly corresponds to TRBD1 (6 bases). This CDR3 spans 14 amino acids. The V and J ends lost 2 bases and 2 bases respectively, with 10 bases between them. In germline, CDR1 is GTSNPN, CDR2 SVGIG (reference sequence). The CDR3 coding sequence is TGTGCCTGGAGTATACAGGGCCGCAATCAGCCCCAGCATTTT. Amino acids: CAWSIQGRNQPQHF.

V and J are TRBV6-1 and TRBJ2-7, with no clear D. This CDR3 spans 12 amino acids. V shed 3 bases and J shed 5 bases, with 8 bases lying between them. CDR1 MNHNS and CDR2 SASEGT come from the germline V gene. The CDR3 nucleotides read TGTGCCAGCAGTGATTTGGGTCACGAGCAGTACGTC. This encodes CASSDLGHEQYV.

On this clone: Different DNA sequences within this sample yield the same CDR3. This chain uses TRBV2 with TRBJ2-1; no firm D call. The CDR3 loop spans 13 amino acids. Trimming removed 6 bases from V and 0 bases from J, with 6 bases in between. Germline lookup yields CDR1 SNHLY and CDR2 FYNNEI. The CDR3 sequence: CASRQSSYNEQFF. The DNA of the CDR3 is TGTGCCAGCAGGCAGAGCTCCTACAATGAGCAGTTCTTC.

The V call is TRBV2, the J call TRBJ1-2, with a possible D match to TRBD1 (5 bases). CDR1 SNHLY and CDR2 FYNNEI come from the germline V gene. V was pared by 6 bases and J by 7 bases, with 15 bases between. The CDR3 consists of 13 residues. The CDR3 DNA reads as TGTGCCAGCAGCCAACGACAGCTTCCTGGCTACACCTTC. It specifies CASSQRQLPGYTF.